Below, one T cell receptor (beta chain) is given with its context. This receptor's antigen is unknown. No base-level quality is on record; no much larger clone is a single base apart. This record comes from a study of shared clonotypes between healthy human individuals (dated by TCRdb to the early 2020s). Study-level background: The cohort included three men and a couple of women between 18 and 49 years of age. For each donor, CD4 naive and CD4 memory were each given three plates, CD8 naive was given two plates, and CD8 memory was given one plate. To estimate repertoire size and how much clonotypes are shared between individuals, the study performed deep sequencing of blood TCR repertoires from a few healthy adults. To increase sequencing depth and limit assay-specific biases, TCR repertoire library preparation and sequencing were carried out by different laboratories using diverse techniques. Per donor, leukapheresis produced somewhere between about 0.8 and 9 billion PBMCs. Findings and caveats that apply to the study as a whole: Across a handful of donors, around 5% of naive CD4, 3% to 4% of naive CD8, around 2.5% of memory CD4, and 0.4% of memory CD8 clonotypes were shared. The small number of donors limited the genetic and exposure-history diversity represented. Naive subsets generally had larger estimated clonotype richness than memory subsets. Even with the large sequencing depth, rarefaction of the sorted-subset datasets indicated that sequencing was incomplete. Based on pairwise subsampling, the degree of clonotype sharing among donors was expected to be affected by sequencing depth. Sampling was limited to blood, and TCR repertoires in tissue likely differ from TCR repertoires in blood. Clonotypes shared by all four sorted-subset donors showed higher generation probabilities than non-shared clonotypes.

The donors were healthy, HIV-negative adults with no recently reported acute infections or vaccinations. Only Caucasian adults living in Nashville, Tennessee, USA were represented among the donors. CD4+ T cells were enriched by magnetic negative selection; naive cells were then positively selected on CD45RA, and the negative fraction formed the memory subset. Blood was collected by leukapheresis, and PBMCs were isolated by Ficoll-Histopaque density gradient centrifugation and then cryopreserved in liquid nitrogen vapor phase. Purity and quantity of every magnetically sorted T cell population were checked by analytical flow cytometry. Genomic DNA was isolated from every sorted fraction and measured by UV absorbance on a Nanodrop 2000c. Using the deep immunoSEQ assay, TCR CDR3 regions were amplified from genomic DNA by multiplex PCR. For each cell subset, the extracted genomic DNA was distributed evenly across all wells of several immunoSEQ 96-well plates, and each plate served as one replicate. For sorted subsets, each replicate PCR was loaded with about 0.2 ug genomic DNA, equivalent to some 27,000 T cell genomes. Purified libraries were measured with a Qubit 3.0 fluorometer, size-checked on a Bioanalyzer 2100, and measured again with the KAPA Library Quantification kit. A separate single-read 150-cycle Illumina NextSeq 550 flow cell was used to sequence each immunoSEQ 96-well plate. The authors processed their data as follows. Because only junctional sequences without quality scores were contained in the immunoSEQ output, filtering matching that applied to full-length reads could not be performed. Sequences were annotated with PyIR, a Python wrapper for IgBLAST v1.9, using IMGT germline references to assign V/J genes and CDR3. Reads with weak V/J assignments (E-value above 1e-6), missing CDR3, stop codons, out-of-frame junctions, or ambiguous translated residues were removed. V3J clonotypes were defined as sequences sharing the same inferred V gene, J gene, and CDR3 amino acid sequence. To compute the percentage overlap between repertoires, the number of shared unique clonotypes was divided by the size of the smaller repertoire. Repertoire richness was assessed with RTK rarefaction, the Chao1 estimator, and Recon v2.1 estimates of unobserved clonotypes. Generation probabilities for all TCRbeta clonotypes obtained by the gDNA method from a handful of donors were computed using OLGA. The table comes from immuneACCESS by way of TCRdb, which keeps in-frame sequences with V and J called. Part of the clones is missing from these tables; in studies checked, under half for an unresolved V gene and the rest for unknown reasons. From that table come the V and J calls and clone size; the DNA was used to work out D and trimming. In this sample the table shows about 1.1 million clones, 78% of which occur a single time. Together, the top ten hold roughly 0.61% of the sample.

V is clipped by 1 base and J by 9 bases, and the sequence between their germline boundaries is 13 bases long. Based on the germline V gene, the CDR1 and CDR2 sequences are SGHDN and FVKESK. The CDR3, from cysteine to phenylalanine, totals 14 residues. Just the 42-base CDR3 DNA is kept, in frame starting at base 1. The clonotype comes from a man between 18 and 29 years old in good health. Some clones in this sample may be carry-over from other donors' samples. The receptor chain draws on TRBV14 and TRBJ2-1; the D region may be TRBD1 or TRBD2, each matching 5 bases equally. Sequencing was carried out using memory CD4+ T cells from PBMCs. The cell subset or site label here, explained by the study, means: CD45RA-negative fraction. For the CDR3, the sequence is CASSQVRRGTEQFF. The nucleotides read TGTGCCAGCAGCCAAGTTCGTCGGGGCACTGAGCAGTTCTTC.